The rows below give T cell receptor beta chains drawn from one sample of a study of blood T cell repertoires in COVID-19. Profiled with immunoSEQ multiplex PCR; TCRdb holds only in-frame clones, not every one. The data show some 120,000 clones, with approximately 84% seen just once and around 13% held by the top ten. Sequencing was done on a sample of peripheral blood. The receptor source for this set is a human donor in a cohort sampled during active COVID-19. Each CDR3 is given with its conserved first and last residue. Each record gives: clone size, J gene, D gene, V gene, CDR3 protein, CDR3 DNA. The D gene is left open where the match is weak. Expanded clones get a size class; other rows say once, few or many, or leave the size out.

size: NA; J: TRBJ2-5; D: NA; V: TRBV13; CDR3: CASSPTRLTIPRLGAALGTQYF; DNA: TGTGCCAGCAGCCCCACCCGTCTAACCATCCCGCGACTAGGCGCAGCCCTAGGGACCCAGTACTTC
size: NA; J: TRBJ2-1; D: NA; V: TRBV13; CDR3: CASSGAGARNEQFF; DNA: TGTGCCAGCAGCGGGGCGGGGGCTCGGAATGAGCAGTTCTTC
size: NA; J: TRBJ2-7; D: TRBD2; V: TRBV9; CDR3: CASSVNGEGFEQYF; DNA: TGTGCCAGCAGCGTAAACGGGGAGGGCTTCGAGCAGTACTTC
size: NA; J: TRBJ2-3; D: NA; V: TRBV7-6; CDR3: CASSSPTGGTQITQYF; DNA: TGTGCCAGCAGCTCCCCGACGGGGGGCACACAGATTACGCAGTATTTT
size: few; J: TRBJ2-7; D: TRBD1; V: TRBV5-1; CDR3: CASSLTMGQGNEQYF; DNA: TGCGCCAGCAGCTTAACAATGGGACAGGGCAACGAGCAGTACTTC
size: NA; J: TRBJ2-3; D: TRBD1; V: TRBV5-1; CDR3: CASSSGQGKDTQYF; DNA: TGCGCCAGCAGCTCCGGACAGGGGAAAGATACGCAGTATTTT
size: NA; J: TRBJ1-5; D: TRBD1; V: TRBV4-1; CDR3: CASSQGRGAYTGNQPQHF; DNA: TGCGCCAGCAGCCAAGGCAGGGGGGCTTACACAGGCAATCAGCCCCAGCATTTT
size: NA; J: TRBJ2-7; D: TRBD2; V: TRBV20-1; CDR3: CSASLPSGDIYEQYF; DNA: TGCAGTGCTAGTTTGCCCAGCGGGGATATCTACGAGCAGTACTTC
size: few; J: TRBJ1-5; D: NA; V: TRBV29-1; CDR3: CSVRGAPDQPQHF; DNA: TGCAGCGTGCGGGGCGCGCCAGATCAGCCCCAGCATTTT
size: NA; J: TRBJ2-5; D: TRBD2; V: TRBV7-3; CDR3: CASSPRGGGAVETQYF; DNA: TGTGCCAGCAGCCCCAGGGGCGGGGGGGCAGTAGAGACCCAGTACTTC
size: NA; J: TRBJ1-1; D: TRBD1; V: TRBV5-4; CDR3: CASSLSGQGTYTEAFF; DNA: TGTGCCAGCAGCTTGTCGGGACAGGGGACCTACACTGAAGCTTTCTTT
size: NA; J: TRBJ1-2; D: NA; V: TRBV6-1; CDR3: CASSDRDSTYGYTF; DNA: TGTGCCAGCAGTGACCGGGACTCTACTTATGGCTACACCTTC
size: many; J: TRBJ1-2; D: TRBD1; V: TRBV12-3/TRBV12-4; CDR3: CASSGYRGGGYTF; DNA: TGTGCCAGCAGTGGATACAGGGGCGGTGGCTACACCTTC
size: NA; J: TRBJ2-7; D: NA; V: TRBV15; CDR3: CATSRDGRYEQYF; DNA: TGTGCCACCAGCAGAGATGGTCGGTACGAGCAGTACTTC
size: NA; J: TRBJ1-1; D: NA; V: TRBV6-5; CDR3: CASLVGVNTEAFF; DNA: TGTGCCAGTTTGGTCGGTGTTAACACTGAAGCTTTCTTT
size: few; J: TRBJ2-7; D: TRBD2; V: TRBV30; CDR3: CALERDPYEQYF; DNA: TGTGCCTTGGAGCGGGACCCCTACGAGCAGTACTTC
size: NA; J: TRBJ2-7; D: TRBD2; V: TRBV6-1; CDR3: CASSEALLAGEQYF; DNA: TGTGCCAGCAGTGAAGCGTTACTAGCGGGCGAGCAGTACTTC
size: NA; J: TRBJ2-5; D: NA; V: TRBV10-3; CDR3: CAIRPAVDQETQYF; DNA: TGTGCCATCAGACCGGCGGTGGACCAAGAGACCCAGTACTTC
size: NA; J: TRBJ1-3; D: NA; V: TRBV2; CDR3: CASAGRYSGNTIYF; DNA: TGTGCCAGCGCTGGGAGGTACTCTGGAAACACCATATATTTT
size: NA; J: TRBJ1-1; D: NA; V: TRBV3-1/TRBV3-2; CDR3: CASSHWRQEAFF; DNA: TGTGCCAGCAGCCACTGGCGACAGGAAGCTTTCTTT
size: NA; J: TRBJ2-7; D: NA; V: TRBV9; CDR3: CASSATPDSSYEQYF; DNA: TGTGCCAGCAGCGCCACTCCCGACAGCTCCTACGAGCAGTACTTC
size: NA; J: TRBJ1-1; D: NA; V: TRBV4-1; CDR3: CASSQGGRGNTEAFF; DNA: TGCGCCAGCAGCCAAGGGGGGAGGGGGAACACTGAAGCTTTCTTT
size: NA; J: TRBJ2-1; D: TRBD2; V: TRBV6-2/TRBV6-3; CDR3: CASSSWAAGGPYNEQFF; DNA: TGTGCCAGCAGTTCCTGGGCAGCGGGGGGGCCATACAATGAGCAGTTCTTC
size: NA; J: TRBJ1-3; D: NA; V: TRBV5-8; CDR3: CASSLGAGLEVGNTIYF; DNA: TGTGCCAGCAGCTTGGGAGCCGGACTCGAAGTGGGCAACACCATATATTTT
size: NA; J: TRBJ2-5; D: TRBD2; V: TRBV19; CDR3: CASTTSGGRETQYF; DNA: TGTGCCAGTACTACTAGCGGGGGTCGGGAGACCCAGTACTTC
size: NA; J: TRBJ2-3; D: TRBD2; V: TRBV27; CDR3: CASSLKGFSSGGHRDTQYF; DNA: TGTGCCAGCAGTTTAAAGGGTTTCTCTAGCGGGGGCCATCGAGATACGCAGTATTTT
size: NA; J: TRBJ2-1; D: NA; V: TRBV5-1; CDR3: CASSFDRSYNEQFF; DNA: TGCGCCAGCAGCTTCGACCGGAGCTACAATGAGCAGTTCTTC
size: NA; J: TRBJ1-2; D: NA; V: TRBV6-5; CDR3: CASRTGTNYGYTF; DNA: TGTGCCAGCAGAACAGGGACTAACTATGGCTACACCTTC
size: NA; J: TRBJ2-1; D: TRBD1; V: TRBV18; CDR3: CASSLPGTGGMGEQFF; DNA: TGTGCCAGCTCACTCCCCGGGACAGGGGGTATGGGTGAGCAGTTCTTC
size: NA; J: TRBJ2-4; D: TRBD1; V: TRBV18; CDR3: CASSAIGQGDIQYF; DNA: TGTGCCAGCTCCGCCATCGGGCAGGGGGACATTCAGTACTTC
size: NA; J: TRBJ2-3; D: TRBD1; V: TRBV9; CDR3: CASTATTGSTDTQYF; DNA: TGTGCCAGCACCGCGACGACAGGGAGTACAGATACGCAGTATTTT
size: NA; J: TRBJ2-5; D: NA; V: TRBV18; CDR3: CASSLWTDKETQYF; DNA: TGTGCCAGCTCACTATGGACAGACAAAGAGACCCAGTACTTC
size: once; J: TRBJ1-2; D: TRBD1; V: TRBV28; CDR3: CASSLLVRGDYGYTF; DNA: TGTGCCAGCAGTTTATTGGTCAGGGGGGACTATGGCTACACCTTC
size: NA; J: TRBJ2-1; D: TRBD2; V: TRBV6-5; CDR3: CAIRLAGAHNEQFF; DNA: TGTGCCATACGTCTAGCGGGGGCTCACAATGAGCAGTTCTTC
size: many; J: TRBJ2-3; D: NA; V: TRBV10-3; CDR3: CAISEPRGGGVTQYF; DNA: TGTGCCATCAGTGAGCCGCGGGGAGGGGGTGTTACGCAGTATTTT
size: few; J: TRBJ1-1; D: TRBD1; V: TRBV11-2; CDR3: CASSLGQGLNTEAFF; DNA: TGTGCCAGCAGCCTAGGACAGGGCTTGAACACTGAAGCTTTCTTT
size: once; J: TRBJ2-4; D: NA; V: TRBV5-7; CDR3: CASSLASGWSNIQYF; DNA: TGTGCCAGCAGCTTGGCCTCAGGGTGGTCAAACATTCAGTACTTC
size: NA; J: TRBJ2-2; D: NA; V: TRBV2; CDR3: CASSGRTANTGELFF; DNA: TGTGCCAGCAGTGGGCGGACAGCGAACACCGGGGAGCTGTTTTTT
size: NA; J: TRBJ2-3; D: NA; V: TRBV27; CDR3: CASREDLTDTQYF; DNA: TGTGCCAGCAGGGAGGACCTCACAGATACGCAGTATTTT
size: NA; J: TRBJ1-6; D: NA; V: TRBV5-8; CDR3: CASSFGVVPNSPLHF; DNA: TGTGCCAGCAGCTTCGGGGTTGTCCCGAATTCACCCCTCCACTTT
size: NA; J: TRBJ2-7; D: TRBD1; V: TRBV30; CDR3: CAWMNRGTYEQYF; DNA: TGTGCCTGGATGAACAGGGGCACCTACGAGCAGTACTTC
size: once; J: TRBJ2-3; D: NA; V: TRBV15; CDR3: CATSVTPQDTDTQYF; DNA: TGTGCCACCAGCGTAACCCCCCAGGACACAGATACGCAGTATTTT
size: NA; J: TRBJ2-1; D: NA; V: TRBV19; CDR3: CASSGRWDEQFF; DNA: TGTGCCAGTAGTGGCAGGTGGGATGAGCAGTTCTTC
size: few; J: TRBJ2-5; D: NA; V: TRBV12-3/TRBV12-4; CDR3: CASSTRGPQYF; DNA: TGTGCCAGCAGTACCAGGGGTCCCCAGTACTTC
size: NA; J: TRBJ1-1; D: NA; V: TRBV5-6; CDR3: CASSLWGETSEAFF; DNA: TGTGCCAGCAGCTTGTGGGGGGAGACTTCTGAAGCTTTCTTT
size: NA; J: TRBJ2-7; D: NA; V: TRBV21-1; CDR3: CASSKVGQGPYEQYF; DNA: TGTGCCAGCAGCAAAGTTGGACAGGGGCCCTACGAGCAGTACTTC
size: NA; J: TRBJ2-7; D: NA; V: TRBV6-5; CDR3: CASSYAPPSQSYEQYF; DNA: TGTGCCAGCAGTTACGCTCCCCCCTCCCAGTCCTACGAGCAGTACTTC
size: NA; J: TRBJ1-5; D: NA; V: TRBV2; CDR3: CASSEGAPQHF; DNA: TGTGCCAGCAGTGAAGGGGCGCCCCAGCATTTT
size: NA; J: TRBJ1-2; D: TRBD1; V: TRBV3-1/TRBV3-2; CDR3: CASSFIQGAGDGYTF; DNA: TGTGCCAGCAGCTTCATACAGGGGGCGGGTGATGGCTACACCTTC
size: NA; J: TRBJ2-3; D: NA; V: TRBV29-1; CDR3: CSVGTSTDTQYF; DNA: TGCAGCGTCGGGACTAGCACAGATACGCAGTATTTT
size: NA; J: TRBJ2-7; D: TRBD1; V: TRBV6-5; CDR3: CASFSPGQGYEQYF; DNA: TGTGCCAGCTTTTCCCCGGGACAGGGCTACGAGCAGTACTTC
size: once; J: TRBJ2-1; D: TRBD2; V: TRBV7-2; CDR3: CASSLVSSGGNYNEQFF; DNA: TGTGCCAGCAGCTTAGTGAGTAGCGGGGGGAACTACAATGAGCAGTTCTTC
size: NA; J: TRBJ2-1; D: TRBD2; V: TRBV7-3; CDR3: CASSSSGGAFDEQFF; DNA: TGTGCCAGCAGCTCGAGCGGGGGGGCTTTCGATGAGCAGTTCTTC
size: NA; J: TRBJ1-5; D: TRBD1; V: TRBV7-6; CDR3: CASSSDRDQPQHF; DNA: TGTGCCAGCAGCTCCGACAGGGATCAGCCCCAGCATTTT